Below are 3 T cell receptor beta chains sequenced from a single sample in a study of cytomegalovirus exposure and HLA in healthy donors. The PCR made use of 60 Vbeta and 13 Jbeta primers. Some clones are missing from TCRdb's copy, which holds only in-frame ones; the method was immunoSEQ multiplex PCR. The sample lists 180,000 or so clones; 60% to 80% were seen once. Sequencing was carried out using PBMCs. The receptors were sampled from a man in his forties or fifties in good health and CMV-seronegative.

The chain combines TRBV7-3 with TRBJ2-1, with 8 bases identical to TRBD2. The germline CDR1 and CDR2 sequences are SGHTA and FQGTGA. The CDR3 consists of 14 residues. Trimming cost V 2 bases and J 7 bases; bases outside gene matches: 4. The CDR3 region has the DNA TGTGCCAGCAGCTTATCGAGCGGGGGAAATGAGCAGTTCTTC. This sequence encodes CASSLSSGGNEQFF.

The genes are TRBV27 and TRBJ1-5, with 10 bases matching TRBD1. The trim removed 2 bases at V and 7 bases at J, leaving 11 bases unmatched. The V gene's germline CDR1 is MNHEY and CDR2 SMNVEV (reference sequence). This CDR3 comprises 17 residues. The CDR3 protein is CASSLRPMGQGNQPQHF. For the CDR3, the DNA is TGTGCCAGCAGTTTACGCCCCATGGGACAGGGGAACCAGCCCCAGCATTTT.

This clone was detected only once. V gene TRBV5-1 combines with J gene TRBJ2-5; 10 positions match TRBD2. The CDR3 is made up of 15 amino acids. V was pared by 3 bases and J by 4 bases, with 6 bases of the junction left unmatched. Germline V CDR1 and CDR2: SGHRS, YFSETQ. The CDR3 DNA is TGCGCCAGCAGCTCAATGTTAGCGGGGGGAGAGACCCAGTACTTC. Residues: CASSSMLAGGETQYF. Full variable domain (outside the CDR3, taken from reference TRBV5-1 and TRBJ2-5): KAGVTQTPRYLIKTRGQQVTLSCSPISGHRSVSWYQQTPGQGLQFLFEYFSETQRNKGNFPGRFSGRQFSNSRSEMNVSTLELGDSALYLCASSSMLAGGETQYFGPGTRLLVL.